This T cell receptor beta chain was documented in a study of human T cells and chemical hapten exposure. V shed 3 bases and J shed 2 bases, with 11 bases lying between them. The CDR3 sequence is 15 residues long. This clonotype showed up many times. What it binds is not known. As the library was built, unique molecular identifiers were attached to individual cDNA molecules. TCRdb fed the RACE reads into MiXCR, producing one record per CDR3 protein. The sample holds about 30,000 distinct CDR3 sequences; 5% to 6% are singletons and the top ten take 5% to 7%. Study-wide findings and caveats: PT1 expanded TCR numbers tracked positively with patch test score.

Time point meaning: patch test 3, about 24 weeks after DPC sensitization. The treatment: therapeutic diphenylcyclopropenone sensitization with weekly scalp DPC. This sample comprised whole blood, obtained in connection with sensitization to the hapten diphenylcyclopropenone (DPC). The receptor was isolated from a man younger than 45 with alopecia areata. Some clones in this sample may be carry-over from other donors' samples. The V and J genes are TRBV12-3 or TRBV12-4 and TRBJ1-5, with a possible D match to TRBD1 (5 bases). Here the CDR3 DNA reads TGTGCCAGCAGTTTTTTAGGAGGGGGCAATCAGCCCCAGCATTTT. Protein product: CASSFLGGGNQPQHF.